Included here is one TCR beta chain sequence, with context. Its antigen is unknown. The entry originates in a study of T cells after posttransplantation cyclophosphamide. Study observations and caveats: Donor-recipient repertoire similarity was low at 1-2 months, rising over year one. Skin or GI-infiltrating T cells shared few TRB sequences with blood. Recipient CMV seropositivity and CMV reactivation strongly tracked TRB clonality.

The related graft donor's blood sample was taken on the day of bone marrow donation. Using immunoSEQ multiplex PCR, the repertoire was profiled, and TCRdb retains in-frame clones only, with some absent. This sample yields about 15,000 clones, of which roughly 71% are seen a single time; under 1.5% belongs to the top ten. Germline assignment: CDR1 LNHDA and CDR2 SQIVND (reference sequence). V lost 10 bases and J lost 6, with 18 bases in between. The CDR3 covers 13 residues. This chain uses TRBV19 with TRBJ1-2, with TRBD1 as a possible D gene (6 bases). This TCR derives from a man in his fifties. Sequenced material: memory CD4+ T cells sorted from PBMCs. The chain's CDR3 is CATKLGGAHGYTF. The CDR3 DNA reads TGTGCCACTAAGCTGGGGGGGGCACATGGCTACACCTTC.